A single sample is the source of the 13 T cell receptor beta chains below, sequenced in a study of T-cell memory formation after mild COVID-19. TCRdb re-called the 5' RACE reads through MiXCR, storing one row per CDR3 protein. This table has more than 55,000 distinct CDR3 sequences, over 7.5% appearing once. The sequenced sample was PBMCs or a T cell subset sorted from them (not recorded which). Every receptor here comes from a man aged 18-30 years who had mild COVID-19 (a few samples of this study predate the infection). Cell type and time point are not known.

A few counts support this clonotype. The gene calls are TRBV10-3 and TRBJ2-5; 11 nucleotides line up with TRBD1. V dropped 2 bases and J dropped 5; count of bases not matched to a gene: 4. The CDR3 extends over 15 amino acids. Germline V gene sequence: CDR1 ENHRY, CDR2 SYGVKD. The CDR3 coding sequence is TGTGCCATCAGTGAGGGGACAGGGGGATTGGAGACCCAGTACTTC. Translating it yields CAISEGTGGLETQYF.

The chain has TRBV4-3 and TRBJ2-5; D gene ambiguous. The CDR3 is made up of 13 amino acids. V was pared by 0 bases and J by 1 base, with 3 bases between. In germline, CDR1 is LGHNA, CDR2 YSLEER. CDR3 sequence (DNA): TGCGCCAGCAGCCAAGAGCCCCAAGAGACCCAGTACTTC. The encoded protein is CASSQEPQETQYF.

This clonotype was seen at least ten times. The genes are TRBV5-1 and TRBJ2-5, with 13 bases that match TRBD2. The CDR3 totals 16 residues. The V gene's germline CDR1 is SGHRS and CDR2 YFSETQ. The ends lost 4 bases at V and 1 base at J; junction bases unmatched: 4. CDR3 region: CASSPGTSGAQETQYF. The CDR3 DNA is TGCGCCAGCAGCCCCGGGACTAGCGGGGCCCAAGAGACCCAGTACTTC.

V and J are TRBV3-1 and TRBJ1-1, with D uncertain. V lost 0 bases and J 2 bases, leaving 7 bases between the germline ends. Looked up from germline, CDR1 is LGHDT and CDR2 is YNNKEL (reference sequence). This CDR3 spans 14 amino acids. In nucleotides, the CDR3 is TGTGCCAGCAGCCAAGAACAGACAAACACTGAAGCTTTCTTT. Protein sequence: CASSQEQTNTEAFF.

This clonotype showed up just a few times. This chain's CDR3 is CASSLVGQRAEQFF. The CDR3 DNA follows: TGTGCCAGCAGCTTAGTGGGGCAGAGGGCAGAGCAGTTCTTC. The chain couples TRBV7-9 to TRBJ2-1, with D perhaps matching TRBD1 or TRBD2 (5 bases each). V dropped 1 base and J dropped 10 bases, with 14 bases sitting between them. Germline V gene lookup returns CDR1 SEHNR and CDR2 FQNEAQ (reference sequence). CDR3 length: 14 residues.

The V gene is TRBV7-8, the J gene TRBJ2-5; 7 bases are a match to TRBD1. J gave up 5 bases and V 5 bases, and 5 bases lay outside the gene matches. CDR3 length equals 13 residues. CDR1 and CDR2 from the germline V gene are SGHVS and FQNEAQ. For the CDR3, the DNA is TGTGCCAGCAGCCCTGACAGGGTTGAGACCCAGTACTTC. Translated, it gives CASSPDRVETQYF.

This chain uses TRBV20-1 with TRBJ1-4; TRBD1 matches at 11 bases. V shed 6 bases and J 5 bases; nucleotides not matched to a gene: 8. In germline, CDR1 is DFQATT, CDR2 SNEGSKA (reference sequence). The CDR3 extends over 15 amino acids. The CDR3 is CSARRRTGGNEKLFF. DNA for the CDR3: TGCAGTGCAAGAAGACGGACAGGGGGCAATGAAAAACTGTTTTTT.

The chain has TRBV4-2 and TRBJ2-1; 7 bases are shared with TRBD2. This CDR3 comprises 16 residues. CDR1 and CDR2 from the germline V gene are LGHNA and YNFKEQ. Unmatched junction bases numbered 12, after V lost 1 base and J lost 9 bases. The CDR3 loop reads CASSQGLGAGTGEQFF. The CDR3 DNA sequence: TGTGCCAGCAGCCAAGGCCTCGGAGCGGGGACGGGTGAGCAGTTCTTC.

The chain recombines TRBV27 with TRBJ2-3, with 8 bases identical to TRBD2. The CDR3 has 17 residues. Germline V gene sequence: CDR1 MNHEY, CDR2 SMNVEV (reference sequence). The V and J ends lost 5 bases and 2 bases, in that order; junction bases with no gene match: 12. CDR3 nucleotides: TGTGCCAGCAGTCCCGTCGGGGGGGGCGGGCCCACAGATACGCAGTATTTT. Its protein is CASSPVGGGGPTDTQYF.

This clonotype was seen many times. The chain recombines TRBV5-1 with TRBJ1-5; perhaps TRBD1 as D (6 bases). The V gene lost 4 bases and the J gene lost 1 base, with 9 bases spanning the gap. From germline, CDR1 is SGHRS and CDR2 YFSETQ. The CDR3 consists of 14 residues. CDR3 coding DNA: TGCGCCAGCAGCCCGCAGGGGAGCAATCAGCCCCAGCATTTT. Protein: CASSPQGSNQPQHF. The whole variable domain, remainder taken from reference TRBV5-1 and TRBJ1-5, is KAGVTQTPRYLIKTRGQQVTLSCSPISGHRSVSWYQQTPGQGLQFLFEYFSETQRNKGNFPGRFSGRQFSNSRSEMNVSTLELGDSALYLCASSPQGSNQPQHFGDGTRLSIL.

There are many counts of this clonotype. The chain is built from TRBV7-2 and TRBJ2-2, with D hard to call. CDR3 size: 14 residues. Germline assignment: CDR1 SGHTA and CDR2 FQGNSA. V lost 2 bases and J lost 1, with 5 bases in between. The chain's CDR3 is CASSLSRNTGELFF. The DNA of the CDR3 is TGTGCCAGCAGCTTATCCAGGAACACCGGGGAGCTGTTTTTT.

CDR3 in amino acids: CASSLNRPASNYGYTF. In nucleotides, the CDR3 is TGTGCCAGCAGTTTAAACAGGCCAGCGTCTAACTATGGCTACACCTTC. The chain couples TRBV12-3 or TRBV12-4 to TRBJ1-2; a possible D gene is TRBD1 (5 bases). The CDR3 loop spans 16 amino acids. V gave up 2 bases and J gave up 0 bases, with 13 bases separating them.

The chain uses TRBV11-2 and TRBJ2-1; the match to TRBD2 covers 7 bases. CDR1 is SGHAT, CDR2 FQNNGV, per germline. J gave up 0 bases and V 5 bases, and 7 bases lay outside the gene matches. The CDR3 sequence is 16 residues long. The CDR3 is CASSVLRGSSYNEQFF. For the CDR3, the DNA is TGTGCCAGCAGCGTACTCCGCGGGAGCTCCTACAATGAGCAGTTCTTC.